One T cell receptor beta chain is described in this entry. Its target is not known. The CDR3 covers 17 residues. After removal of 8 bases from V and 2 bases from J, the junction contained 11 bases not matched to a gene. Germline CDR1 reads ENHRY; CDR2 reads SYGVKD. This table comes from immunoSEQ multiplex PCR, and its TCRdb copy is limited to in-frame clones, with some not included. This table has 2,500,000 or so clones, more than 80% appearing once. All donors qualified as healthy HIV-negative adults and had experienced no recent acute infections or vaccinations. This entry is derived from a study of shared clonotypes between healthy human individuals. Study-level findings and limits: Donor clonotype sharing was expected to depend on sequencing depth.

This chain connects TRBV10-3 to TRBJ2-2; 10 bases are a match to TRBD2. The sequence was obtained from a man aged 18 to 30 in good health. The sequencing input was naive CD4+ T cells sorted from blood. The subset here: CD45RA+ positively selected. In nucleotides, the CDR3 is TGTGCCATCGGGTCGGCTAGCGGGGGCCTAAACACCGGGGAGCTGTTTTTT. This codes for CAIGSASGGLNTGELFF.